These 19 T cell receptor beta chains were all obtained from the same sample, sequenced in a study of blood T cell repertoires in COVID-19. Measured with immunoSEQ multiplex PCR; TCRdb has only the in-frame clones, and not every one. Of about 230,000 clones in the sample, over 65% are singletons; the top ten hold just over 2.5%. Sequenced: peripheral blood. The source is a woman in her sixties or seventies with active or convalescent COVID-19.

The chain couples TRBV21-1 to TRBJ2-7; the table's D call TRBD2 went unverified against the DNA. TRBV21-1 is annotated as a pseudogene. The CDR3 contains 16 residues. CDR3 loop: CASSPGLAGVSHEQYF. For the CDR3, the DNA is TGTGCCAGCAGCCCGGGACTAGCGGGAGTAAGCCACGAGCAGTACTTC.

CDR3 region: CATSRGGVALSGEKLFF. For the CDR3, the DNA is TGTGCCACCAGCAGAGGGGGCGTGGCACTGTCGGGTGAAAAACTGTTTTTT. The genes are TRBV15 and TRBJ1-4; a possible D gene is TRBD1 (5 bases). V lost 1 base and J 7 bases, leaving 19 bases between the germline ends. Germline CDR1 is LNHNV and CDR2 is YYDKDF (reference sequence). CDR3 length equals 17 residues.

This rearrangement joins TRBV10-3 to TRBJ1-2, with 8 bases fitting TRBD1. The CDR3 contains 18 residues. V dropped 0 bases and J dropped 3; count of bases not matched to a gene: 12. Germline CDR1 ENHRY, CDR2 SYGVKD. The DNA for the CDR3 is TGTGCCATCAGTGAGTCGGATACAGGGGGAGGAGATTACTATGGCTACACCTTC. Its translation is CAISESDTGGGDYYGYTF.

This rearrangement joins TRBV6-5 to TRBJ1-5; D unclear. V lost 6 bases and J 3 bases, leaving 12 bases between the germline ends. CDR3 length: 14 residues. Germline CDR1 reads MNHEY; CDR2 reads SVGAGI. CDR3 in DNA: TGTGCCAGCAGGAACTCAGGCCCCAATCAGCCCCAGCATTTT. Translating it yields CASRNSGPNQPQHF.

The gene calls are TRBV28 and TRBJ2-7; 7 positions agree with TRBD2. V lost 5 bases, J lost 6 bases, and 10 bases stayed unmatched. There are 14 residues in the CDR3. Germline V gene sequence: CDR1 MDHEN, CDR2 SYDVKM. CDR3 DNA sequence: TGTGCCAGCAGTGTCACGCAGCGGGGAGCCGAGCAGTACTTC. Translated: CASSVTQRGAEQYF.

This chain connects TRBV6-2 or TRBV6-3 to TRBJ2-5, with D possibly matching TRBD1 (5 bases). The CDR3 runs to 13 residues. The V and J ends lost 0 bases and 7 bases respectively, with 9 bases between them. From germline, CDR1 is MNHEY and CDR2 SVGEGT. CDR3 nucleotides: TGTGCCAGCAGTTACTCTGGGGCATTGACCCAGTACTTC. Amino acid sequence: CASSYSGALTQYF.

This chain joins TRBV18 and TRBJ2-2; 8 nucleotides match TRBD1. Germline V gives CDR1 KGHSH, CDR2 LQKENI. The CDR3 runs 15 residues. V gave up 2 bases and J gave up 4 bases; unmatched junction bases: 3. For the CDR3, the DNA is TGTGCCAGCTCACCAGGGACAGGCAGCACCGGGGAGCTGTTTTTT. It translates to CASSPGTGSTGELFF.

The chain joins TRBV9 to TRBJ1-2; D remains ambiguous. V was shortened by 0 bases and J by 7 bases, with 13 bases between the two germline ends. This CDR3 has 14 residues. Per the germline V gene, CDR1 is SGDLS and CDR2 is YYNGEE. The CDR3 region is CASSVAPGSTGYTF. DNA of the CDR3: TGTGCCAGCAGCGTAGCCCCGGGATCGACTGGCTACACCTTC.

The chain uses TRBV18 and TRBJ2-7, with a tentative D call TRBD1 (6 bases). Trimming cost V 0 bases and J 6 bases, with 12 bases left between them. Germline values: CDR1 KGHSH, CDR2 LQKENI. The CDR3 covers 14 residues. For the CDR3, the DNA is TGTGCCAGCTCACCACCGAACAGGGAGTCCGAGCAGTACTTC. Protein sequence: CASSPPNRESEQYF.

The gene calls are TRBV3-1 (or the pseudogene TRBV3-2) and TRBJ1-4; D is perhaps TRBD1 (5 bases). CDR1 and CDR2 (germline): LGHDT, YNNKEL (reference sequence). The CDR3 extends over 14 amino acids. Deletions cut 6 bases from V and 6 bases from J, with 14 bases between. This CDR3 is CASRSGPGDEKLFF. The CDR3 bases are TGTGCCAGCAGATCCGGGCCGGGGGATGAAAAACTGTTTTTT.

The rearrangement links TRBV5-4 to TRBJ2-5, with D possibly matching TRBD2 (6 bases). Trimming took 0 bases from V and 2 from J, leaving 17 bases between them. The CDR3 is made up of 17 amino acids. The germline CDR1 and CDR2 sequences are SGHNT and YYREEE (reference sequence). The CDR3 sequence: CASSLGGAWGVQETQYF. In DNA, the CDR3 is TGTGCCAGCAGCTTGGGAGGGGCTTGGGGGGTACAAGAGACCCAGTACTTC.

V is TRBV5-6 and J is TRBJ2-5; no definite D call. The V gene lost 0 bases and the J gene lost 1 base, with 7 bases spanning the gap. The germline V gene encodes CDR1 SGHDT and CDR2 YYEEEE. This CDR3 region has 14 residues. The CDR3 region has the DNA TGTGCCAGCAGCTTGGGAACAGTCCAAGAGACCCAGTACTTC. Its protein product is CASSLGTVQETQYF.

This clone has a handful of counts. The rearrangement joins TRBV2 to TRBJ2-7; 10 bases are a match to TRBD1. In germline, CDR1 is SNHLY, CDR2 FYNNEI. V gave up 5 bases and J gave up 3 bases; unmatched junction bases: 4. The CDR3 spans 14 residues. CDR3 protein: CASSPDRGDYEQYF. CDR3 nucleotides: TGTGCCAGCAGTCCGGACAGGGGGGACTACGAGCAGTACTTC.

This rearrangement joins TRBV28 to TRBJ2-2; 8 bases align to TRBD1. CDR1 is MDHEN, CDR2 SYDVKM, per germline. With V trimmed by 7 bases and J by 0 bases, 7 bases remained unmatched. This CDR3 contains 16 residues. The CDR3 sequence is CASTPDRVANTGELFF. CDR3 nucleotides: TGTGCCAGCACCCCGGACAGGGTAGCGAACACCGGGGAGCTGTTTTTT.

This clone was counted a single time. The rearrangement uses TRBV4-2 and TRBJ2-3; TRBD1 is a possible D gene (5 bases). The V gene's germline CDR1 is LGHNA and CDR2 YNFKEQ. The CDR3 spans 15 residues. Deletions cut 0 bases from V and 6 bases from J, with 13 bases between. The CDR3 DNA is TGTGCCAGCAGCCAAGACGGCAGGGCCTTCGATACGCAGTATTTT. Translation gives CASSQDGRAFDTQYF.

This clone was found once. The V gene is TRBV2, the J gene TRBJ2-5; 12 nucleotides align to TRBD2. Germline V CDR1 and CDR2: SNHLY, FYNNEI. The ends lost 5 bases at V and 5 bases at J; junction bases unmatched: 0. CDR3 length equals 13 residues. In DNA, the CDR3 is TGTGCCAGCAGTACTAGCGGGGGGGAGACCCAGTACTTC. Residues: CASSTSGGETQYF. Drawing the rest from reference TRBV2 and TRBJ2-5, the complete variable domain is EPEVTQTPSHQVTQMGQEVILRCVPISNHLYFYWYRQILGQKVEFLVSFYNNEISEKSEIFDDQFSVERPDGSNFTLKIRSTKLEDSAMYFCASSTSGGETQYFGPGTRLLVL.

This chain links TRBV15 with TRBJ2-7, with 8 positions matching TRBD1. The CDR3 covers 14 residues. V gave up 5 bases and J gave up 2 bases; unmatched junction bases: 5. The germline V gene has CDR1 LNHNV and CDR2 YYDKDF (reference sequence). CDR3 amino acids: CATSRQGITYEQYF. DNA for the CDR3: TGTGCCACCAGCCGACAGGGGATCACCTACGAGCAGTACTTC.

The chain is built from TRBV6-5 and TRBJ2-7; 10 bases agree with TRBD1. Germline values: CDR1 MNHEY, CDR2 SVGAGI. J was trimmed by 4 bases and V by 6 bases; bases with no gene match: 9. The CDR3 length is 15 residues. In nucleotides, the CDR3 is TGTGCCAGCAGCACAACCGGGACAGGGGTTTACGAGCAGTACTTC. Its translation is CASSTTGTGVYEQYF.

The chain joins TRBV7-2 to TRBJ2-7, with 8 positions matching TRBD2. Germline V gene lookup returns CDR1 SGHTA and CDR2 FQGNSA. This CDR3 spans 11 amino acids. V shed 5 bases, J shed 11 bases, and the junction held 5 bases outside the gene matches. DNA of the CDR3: TGTGCCAGCAGCCATAGCGGGGAGGAGTACTTC. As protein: CASSHSGEEYF. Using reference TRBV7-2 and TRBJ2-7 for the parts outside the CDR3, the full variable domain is GAGVSQSPSNKVTEKGKDVELRCDPISGHTALYWYRQSLGQGLEFLIYFQGNSAPDKSGLPSDRFSAERTGGSVSTLTIQRTQQEDSAVYLCASSHSGEEYFGPGTRLTVT.